Listed here are 32 T cell receptor beta chains from one sample, sequenced in a study of blood T cell repertoires in COVID-19. The assay was immunoSEQ multiplex PCR, and TCRdb's table has in-frame clones only and misses some. The table has roughly 410,000 clones, approximately 87% seen once. The sequenced material came from peripheral blood. The receptors originated from a woman aged 55-75 years with COVID-19, enrolled during active disease.

The rearrangement joins TRBV10-3 to TRBJ1-2, with 8 bases fitting TRBD1. Germline V lookup: CDR1 ENHRY, CDR2 SYGVKD. V trimming: 2 bases; J trimming: 4 bases; junction bases outside the gene matches: 15. The CDR3 has 18 residues. The CDR3 loop reads CAISERGTGGFRFYGYTF. In nucleotides, the CDR3 is TGTGCCATCAGTGAGAGGGGGACAGGTGGCTTTAGGTTCTATGGCTACACCTTC.

This clone has just one count. This chain joins TRBV28 and TRBJ1-6, with a weak D call TRBD1 (6 bases). This CDR3 has 16 amino acids. Germline V gives CDR1 MDHEN, CDR2 SYDVKM. Trimming cost V 7 bases and J 2 bases, with 15 bases left between them. Here the CDR3 reads CASILGGAPYNSPLHF. The CDR3 nucleotides read TGTGCCAGCATCCTTGGGGGGGCGCCCTATAATTCACCCCTCCACTTT.

The gene calls are TRBV19 and TRBJ2-5; 9 bases match TRBD2. Germline-derived CDR1 and CDR2 are LNHDA and SQIVND (reference sequence). The J segment lost 5 bases and the V segment lost 0 bases, leaving 7 bases of the junction unmatched. The CDR3 runs 16 residues. CDR3 sequence: CASSIESSGVGETQYF. CDR3 sequence (DNA): TGTGCCAGTAGTATAGAGTCTAGCGGGGTAGGCGAGACCCAGTACTTC.

The rearrangement joins TRBV2 to TRBJ2-7, with D maybe TRBD1 (6 bases). Germline V CDR1 and CDR2: SNHLY, FYNNEI. The CDR3 runs 14 residues. Deletions cut 4 bases from V and 4 bases from J, with 14 bases between. This CDR3 reads CASSVEGQQYEQYF. The CDR3 DNA is TGTGCCAGCAGTGTTGAAGGACAGCAGTACGAGCAGTACTTC.

The J gene is TRBJ2-3, the V gene TRBV19, with 9 bases fitting TRBD2. Trimming took 4 bases from V and 5 from J; bases not matched to a gene: 7. The CDR3 runs to 15 residues. Germline lookup yields CDR1 LNHDA and CDR2 SQIVND (reference sequence). CDR3 loop: CASSSRAGGLDTQYF. The CDR3 bases are TGTGCCAGTAGTAGCCGAGCGGGGGGCTTAGATACGCAGTATTTT. Together with reference TRBV19 and TRBJ2-3, the CDR3 gives the full variable domain: DGGITQSPKYLFRKEGQNVTLSCEQNLNHDAMYWYRQDPGQGLRLIYYSQIVNDFQKGDIAEGYSVSREKKESFPLTVTSAQKNPTAFYLCASSSRAGGLDTQYFGPGTRLTVL.

The genes are TRBV6-2 or TRBV6-3 and TRBJ1-1, with D possibly TRBD1 on 6 matching bases. The length of the CDR3 is 17 residues. The ends were cut back, 6 bases at V and 3 bases at J, with 23 bases in the middle. CDR1 and CDR2 from the germline V gene are MNHEY and SVGEGT. The CDR3 spells CASSLHSGGARDTEAFF. DNA for the CDR3: TGTGCCAGCAGCCTCCATTCCGGGGGGGCTCGGGACACTGAAGCTTTCTTT.

The chain is built from TRBV3-1 (or the pseudogene TRBV3-2) and TRBJ2-1; a possible D gene is TRBD2 (7 bases). CDR1 and CDR2 (germline): LGHDT, YNNKEL (reference sequence). This CDR3 spans 11 amino acids. V was pared by 6 bases and J by 14 bases, with 14 bases between. The CDR3 protein is CASRGGAGKFF. In DNA, the CDR3 is TGTGCCAGCAGGGGGGGGGCCGGGAAGTTCTTC.

This chain links TRBV4-1 with TRBJ2-7; 7 bases are shared with TRBD1. J lost 7 bases, V lost 4 bases, and 7 bases had no gene match. The CDR3 is 13 residues long. The germline gives CDR1 MGHRA, CDR2 YSYEKL. For the CDR3, the DNA is TGCGCCAGCAGCCCGGCAGGGGGACGGGAGCAGTACTTC. It yields the protein CASSPAGGREQYF.

CDR3 residues: CASTRGTGYLNEQFF. The CDR3 bases are TGTGCCAGCACCAGGGGGACAGGGTATTTGAATGAGCAGTTCTTC. V gene TRBV5-6 combines with J gene TRBJ2-1, with TRBD1 matching 9 bases. This CDR3 contains 15 residues. V dropped 6 bases and J dropped 7; count of bases not matched to a gene: 11. Looked up from germline, CDR1 is SGHDT and CDR2 is YYEEEE. The entire variable domain, with the rest obtained from reference TRBV5-6 and TRBJ2-1, is as follows: DAGVTQSPTHLIKTRGQQVTLRCSPKSGHDTVSWYQQALGQGPQFIFQYYEEEERQRGNFPDRFSGHQFPNYSSELNVNALLLGDSALYLCASTRGTGYLNEQFFGPGTRLTVL.

This clone was found once. The chain is built from TRBV13 and TRBJ2-5; D is perhaps TRBD2 (5 bases). CDR3 length: 15 residues. Germline lookup yields CDR1 PRHDT and CDR2 FYEKMQ (reference sequence). V lost 3 bases, J lost 7 bases, and 18 bases lay in between. The CDR3 DNA follows: TGTGCCAGCAGCTTTGAGGATTCGGGGTCGGGGACCCAGTACTTC. Encoded protein: CASSFEDSGSGTQYF.

CDR3 bases: TGTGCCAGCAGTTACTATCCCGGGCAGGGGGTGGGCTACACCTTC. It encodes CASSYYPGQGVGYTF. J is TRBJ1-2 and V is TRBV6-5; TRBD1 aligns across 7 bases. CDR1 and CDR2 from the germline V gene are MNHEY and SVGAGI. With 1 base clipped from V and 8 bases from J, the junction kept 10 bases outside the gene matches. The CDR3 runs 15 residues.

The chain uses TRBV18 and TRBJ1-2; D is unresolved. The CDR3 runs 12 residues. The germline V gene encodes CDR1 KGHSH and CDR2 LQKENI. Trimming left V 6 bases short and J 0 bases short, with 5 bases between. The CDR3 region is CASSGANYGYTF. CDR3 sequence (DNA): TGTGCCAGCTCCGGAGCTAACTATGGCTACACCTTC.

The V and J genes are TRBV11-2 and TRBJ1-4; possibly TRBD1 for D (6 bases). The CDR3 is made up of 15 amino acids. Germline-derived CDR1 and CDR2 are SGHAT and FQNNGV. Trimming removed 2 bases from V and 2 bases from J, with 9 bases in between. Here the CDR3 reads CASSLQGRTNEKLFF. CDR3 sequence (DNA): TGTGCCAGCAGCTTACAGGGGCGGACTAATGAAAAACTGTTTTTT.

The V and J genes are TRBV2 and TRBJ2-1; 7 bases map to TRBD2. This CDR3 is built from 17 residues. J lost 5 bases, V lost 4 bases, and 14 bases had no gene match. Germline CDR1 SNHLY, CDR2 FYNNEI. For the CDR3, the DNA is TGTGCCAGCAGTGTGGTCCTTTATCGCGGGGGTCACAATGAGCAGTTCTTC. Residues: CASSVVLYRGGHNEQFF.

The chain has TRBV5-1 and TRBJ2-2; D might be TRBD1 (6 bases). V lost 1 base, J lost 1 base, and 8 bases lay in between. Per the germline V gene, CDR1 is SGHRS and CDR2 is YFSETQ. This CDR3 is built from 15 residues. The CDR3 DNA follows: TGCGCCAGCAGCTTGCGGACAGAGAACACCGGGGAGCTGTTTTTT. Translating gives CASSLRTENTGELFF.

The chain uses TRBV5-1 and TRBJ1-2, with 9 bases fitting TRBD1. The ends lost 0 bases at V and 7 bases at J; junction bases unmatched: 7. CDR1 is SGHRS, CDR2 YFSETQ, per germline. The length of the CDR3 is 15 residues. As DNA, the CDR3 is TGCGCCAGCAGCTTGGATGGGACAGGGATGGGTGGCTACACCTTC. Encoded protein: CASSLDGTGMGGYTF.

This clone was observed once. The chain couples TRBV21-1 to TRBJ2-7; the D call TRBD1 from the table was never checked on the DNA. TRBV21-1 is deemed a pseudogene. The CDR3 sequence is 16 residues long. The CDR3 DNA is TGTGCCAGCAGCATCACACAGGGACGGGACTCCTACGAGCAGTACTTC. Protein product: CASSITQGRDSYEQYF.

This rearrangement joins TRBV18 to TRBJ1-6; 10 bases align to TRBD1. The CDR3 totals 18 residues. Germline CDR1 and CDR2: KGHSH and LQKENI. With 6 bases clipped from V and 10 bases from J, the junction kept 18 bases outside the gene matches. CDR3 in amino acids: CASSQVDPGQGTGSPLHF. CDR3 coding DNA: TGTGCCAGCTCCCAAGTCGATCCGGGACAGGGGACGGGCTCACCCCTCCACTTT.

The chain couples TRBV5-5 to TRBJ2-7; a weak D match, TRBD1 (5 bases). V was trimmed by 0 bases and J by 4 bases, leaving 14 bases between them. The CDR3 is 15 amino acids. Per germline, CDR1 SGHKS and CDR2 YYEKEE (reference sequence). The CDR3 here is CASSLVDSSIYEQYF. The CDR3 DNA sequence: TGTGCCAGCAGCTTGGTTGACAGTTCCATTTACGAGCAGTACTTC.

The rearrangement links TRBV19 to TRBJ1-1, with 7 bases identical to TRBD1. This CDR3 is built from 14 residues. Germline CDR1 and CDR2: LNHDA and SQIVND (reference sequence). Trimming cost V 7 bases and J 4 bases; bases outside gene matches: 9. CDR3 sequence: CASTSGQARTEAFF. CDR3 nucleotide sequence: TGTGCCAGTACTTCCGGACAGGCCCGCACTGAAGCTTTCTTT.

This clone was picked up one time. This rearrangement joins TRBV5-4 to TRBJ1-1; 10 nucleotides line up with TRBD1. Germline CDR1 is SGHNT and CDR2 is YYREEE (reference sequence). There are 17 residues in the CDR3. J was trimmed by 1 base and V by 4 bases; bases with no gene match: 10. CDR3 DNA sequence: TGTGCCAGCAGCCCGGGACAGGGGAGACCTAAGAACACTGAAGCTTTCTTT. This codes for CASSPGQGRPKNTEAFF.

The chain carries TRBV9 and TRBJ2-1; D remains ambiguous. CDR1 and CDR2 from the germline V gene are SGDLS and YYNGEE. V lost 1 base, J lost 0 bases, and 8 bases lay in between. The CDR3 has 15 amino acids. CDR3 bases: TGTGCCAGCAGCGTATTACCCAGCTCCTACAATGAGCAGTTCTTC. It yields the protein CASSVLPSSYNEQFF.

CDR3 region: CAIRDTGENGYTF. The CDR3, as DNA: TGTGCCATCAGGGATACAGGGGAGAATGGCTACACCTTC. V and J are TRBV10-3 and TRBJ1-2; 7 bases match TRBD1. CDR1 is ENHRY and CDR2 is SYGVKD in the germline V gene. The CDR3 runs to 13 residues. The junction had 7 bases not matched to a gene; V was cut back by 6 bases and J by 6 bases.

The gene calls are TRBV6-5 and TRBJ1-5; D is possibly TRBD1 (5 bases). The CDR3 spans 12 residues. Trimming took 6 bases from V and 8 from J, leaving 11 bases between them. Looked up from germline, CDR1 is MNHEY and CDR2 is SVGAGI. The CDR3 loop is CASRQGDKPQHF. CDR3 sequence (DNA): TGTGCCAGCAGGCAAGGGGATAAGCCCCAGCATTTT.

This chain links TRBV15 with TRBJ2-4; 8 bases match TRBD1. J gave up 0 bases and V 5 bases, and 9 bases lay outside the gene matches. Germline V gene data show CDR1 as LNHNV and CDR2 as YYDKDF (reference sequence). The CDR3 has 17 amino acids. The CDR3 loop is CATSHRGQGLAKNIQYF. CDR3 DNA sequence: TGTGCCACCAGCCACCGCGGACAGGGCCTAGCCAAAAACATTCAGTACTTC.

The chain uses TRBV7-9 and TRBJ2-7; maybe TRBD1 (5 bases). Per germline, CDR1 SEHNR and CDR2 FQNEAQ (reference sequence). This CDR3 has 11 amino acids. V was cut by 5 bases and J by 7 bases, with 9 bases left in between. The CDR3 DNA sequence: TGTGCCAGCAGCCGGACATATGAGCAGTACTTC. Amino acid sequence: CASSRTYEQYF.

This clone was seen only a few times. The genes are TRBV5-1 and TRBJ2-7; the match to TRBD1 covers 7 bases. This CDR3 region has 18 residues. Germline V gene lookup returns CDR1 SGHRS and CDR2 YFSETQ. Trimming removed 2 bases from V and 4 bases from J; junction bases left unmatched: 18. CDR3 sequence (DNA): TGCGCCAGCAGCTTAGGGGAGTACGGGACAGCCTTTTCTTACGAGCAGTACTTC. This sequence encodes CASSLGEYGTAFSYEQYF.

V usage is TRBV18 and J usage is TRBJ1-4; TRBD1 might be the D (5 bases). The CDR3 runs to 15 residues. CDR1 is KGHSH, CDR2 LQKENI, per germline. With 3 bases removed from V and 11 bases from J, the gap between germline ends came to 19 bases. The CDR3 region is CASSPHDRGKKKLFF. In DNA form, the CDR3 reads TGTGCCAGCTCACCGCACGATCGGGGGAAAAAGAAACTGTTTTTT.

The chain has TRBV7-8 and TRBJ2-2; D perhaps matches TRBD1 (5 bases). Germline-derived CDR1 and CDR2 are SGHVS and FQNEAQ. This CDR3 contains 14 residues. Trimming shortened V by 8 bases and J by 3 bases, and 13 bases separated the two germline ends. CDR3 sequence (DNA): TGTGCCAGCCAGGGTCGCACCGACACCGGGGAGCTGTTTTTT. Translation gives CASQGRTDTGELFF.

This clone was detected once. The V gene is TRBV5-1, the J gene TRBJ1-3, with D uncertain. This CDR3 spans 15 amino acids. Trimming pared 0 bases from V and 2 bases from J, leaving 9 bases between. Germline assignment: CDR1 SGHRS and CDR2 YFSETQ. This chain's CDR3 is CASSLGGTTGNTIYF. CDR3 nucleotides: TGCGCCAGCAGCTTGGGCGGAACAACTGGAAACACCATATATTTT.

The chain recombines TRBV10-2 with TRBJ2-1; 10 bases agree with TRBD1. The V gene end was trimmed by 5 bases and the J gene end by 2 bases; junction bases not matched to a gene: 27. This CDR3 is built from 23 residues. The V gene's germline CDR1 is WSHSY and CDR2 SAAADI. The CDR3 coding sequence is TGCGCCAGCAGTCCGGGACAGGGGTGGGGCGGGGGGCTCCTCCGTAGGACCTACAATGAGCAGTTCTTC. It encodes CASSPGQGWGGGLLRRTYNEQFF.

The chain combines TRBV12-3 or TRBV12-4 with TRBJ1-5; D is unclear. The CDR3 is 12 residues long. The V gene lost 2 bases and the J gene lost 5 bases, with 4 bases spanning the gap. CDR3 DNA: TGTGCCAGCAGTTTATCGTATCAGCCCCAGCATTTT. Protein product: CASSLSYQPQHF.